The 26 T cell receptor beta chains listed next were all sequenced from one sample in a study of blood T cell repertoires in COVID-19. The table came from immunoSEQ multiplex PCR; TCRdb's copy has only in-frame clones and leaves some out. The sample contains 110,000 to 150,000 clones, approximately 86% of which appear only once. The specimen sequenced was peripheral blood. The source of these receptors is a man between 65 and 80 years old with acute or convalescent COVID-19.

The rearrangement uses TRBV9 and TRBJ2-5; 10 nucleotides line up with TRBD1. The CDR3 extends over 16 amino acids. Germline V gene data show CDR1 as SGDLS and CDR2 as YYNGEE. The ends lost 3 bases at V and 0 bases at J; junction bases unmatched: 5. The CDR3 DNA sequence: TGTGCCAGCAGCGGAGGACAGGGGGGGTACCAAGAGACCCAGTACTTC. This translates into CASSGGQGGYQETQYF.

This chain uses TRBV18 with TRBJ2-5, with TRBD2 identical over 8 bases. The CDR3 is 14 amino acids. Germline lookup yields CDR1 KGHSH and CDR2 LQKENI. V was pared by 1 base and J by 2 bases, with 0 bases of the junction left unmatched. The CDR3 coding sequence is TGTGCCAGCTCACCACAGCGGGGGCAAGAGACCCAGTACTTC. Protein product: CASSPQRGQETQYF.

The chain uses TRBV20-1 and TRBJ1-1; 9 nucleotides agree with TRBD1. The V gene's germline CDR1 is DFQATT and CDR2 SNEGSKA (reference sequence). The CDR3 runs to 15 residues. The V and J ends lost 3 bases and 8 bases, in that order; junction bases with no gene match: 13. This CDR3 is CSASTHSSGQGEAFF. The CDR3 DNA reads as TGCAGTGCTAGTACTCACTCTAGCGGACAGGGGGAAGCTTTCTTT.

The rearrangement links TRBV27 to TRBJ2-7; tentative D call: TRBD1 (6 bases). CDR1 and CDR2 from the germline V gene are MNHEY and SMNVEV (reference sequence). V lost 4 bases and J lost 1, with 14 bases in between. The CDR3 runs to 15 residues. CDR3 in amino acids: CASSYSGQLSYEQYF. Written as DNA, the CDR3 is TGTGCCAGCAGTTACTCGGGACAACTATCCTACGAGCAGTACTTC.

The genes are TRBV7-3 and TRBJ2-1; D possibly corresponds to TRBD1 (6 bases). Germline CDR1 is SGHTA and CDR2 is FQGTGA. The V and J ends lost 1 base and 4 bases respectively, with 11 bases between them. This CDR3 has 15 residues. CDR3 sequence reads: CASSLRRTGYNEQFF. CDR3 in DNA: TGTGCCAGCAGCTTAAGAAGAACAGGGTACAATGAGCAGTTCTTC. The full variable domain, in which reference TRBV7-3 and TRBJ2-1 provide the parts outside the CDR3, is GAGVSQTPSNKVTEKGKYVELRCDPISGHTALYWYRQSLGQGPEFLIYFQGTGAADDSGLPNDRFFAVRPEGSVSTLKIQRTERGDSAVYLCASSLRRTGYNEQFFGPGTRLTVL.

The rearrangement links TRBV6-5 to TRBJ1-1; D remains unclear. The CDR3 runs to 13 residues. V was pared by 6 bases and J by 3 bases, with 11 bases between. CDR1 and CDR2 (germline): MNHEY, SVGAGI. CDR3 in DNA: TGTGCCAGCAGCCTCGACTGGGACACTGAAGCTTTCTTT. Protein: CASSLDWDTEAFF.

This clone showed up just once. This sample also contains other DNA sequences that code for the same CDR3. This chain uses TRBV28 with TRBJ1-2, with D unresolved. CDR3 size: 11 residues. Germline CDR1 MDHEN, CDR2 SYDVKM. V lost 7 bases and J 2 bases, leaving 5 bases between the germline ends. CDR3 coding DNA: TGTGCCAGCACTTCCAACTATGGCTACACCTTC. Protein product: CASTSNYGYTF.

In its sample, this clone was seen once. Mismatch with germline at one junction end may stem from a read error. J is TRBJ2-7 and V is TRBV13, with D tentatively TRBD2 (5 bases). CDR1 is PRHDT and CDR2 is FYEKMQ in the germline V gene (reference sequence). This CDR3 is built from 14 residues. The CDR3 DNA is TGTGCCAGCAGCCTAGGACTGCCCACCTACGAGCAGTACTTC. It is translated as CASSLGLPTYEQYF.

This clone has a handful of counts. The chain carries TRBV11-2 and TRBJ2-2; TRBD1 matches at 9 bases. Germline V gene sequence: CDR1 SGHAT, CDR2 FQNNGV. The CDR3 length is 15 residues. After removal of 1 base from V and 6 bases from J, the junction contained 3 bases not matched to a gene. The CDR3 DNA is TGTGCCAGCAGCTTAGTGCGACAGGGGGCCGGGGAGCTGTTTTTT. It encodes CASSLVRQGAGELFF.

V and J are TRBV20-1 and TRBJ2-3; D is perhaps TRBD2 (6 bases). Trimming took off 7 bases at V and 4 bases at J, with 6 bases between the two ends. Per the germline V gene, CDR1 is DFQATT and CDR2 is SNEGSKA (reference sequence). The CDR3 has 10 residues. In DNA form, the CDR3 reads TGCAGTGGGGGGGCAGATACGCAGTATTTT. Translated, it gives CSGGADTQYF.

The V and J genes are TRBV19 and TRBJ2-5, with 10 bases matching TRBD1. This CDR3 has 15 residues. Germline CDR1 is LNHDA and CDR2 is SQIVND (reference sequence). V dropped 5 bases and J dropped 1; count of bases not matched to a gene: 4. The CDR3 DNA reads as TGTGCCAGTAGTTGGACAGGGGGGTTCCAAGAGACCCAGTACTTC. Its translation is CASSWTGGFQETQYF.

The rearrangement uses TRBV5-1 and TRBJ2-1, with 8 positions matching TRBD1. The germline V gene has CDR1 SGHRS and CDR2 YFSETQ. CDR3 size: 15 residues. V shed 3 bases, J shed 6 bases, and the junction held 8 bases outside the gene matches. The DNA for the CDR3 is TGCGCCAGCAGCTCATACGGGGACAGGAGCAATGAGCAGTTCTTC. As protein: CASSSYGDRSNEQFF.

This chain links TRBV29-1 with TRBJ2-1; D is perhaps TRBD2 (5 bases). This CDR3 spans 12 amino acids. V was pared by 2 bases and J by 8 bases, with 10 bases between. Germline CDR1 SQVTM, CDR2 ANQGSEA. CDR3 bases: TGCAGCGTTGAAAGGAGGTGGGATGAGCAGTTCTTC. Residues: CSVERRWDEQFF.

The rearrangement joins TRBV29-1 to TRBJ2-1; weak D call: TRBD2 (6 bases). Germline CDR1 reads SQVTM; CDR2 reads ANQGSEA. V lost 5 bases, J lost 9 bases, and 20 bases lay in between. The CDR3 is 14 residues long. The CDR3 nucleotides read TGCAGCGTTAGAATCGGAGGGATTTACGGTGAGCAGTTCTTC. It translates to CSVRIGGIYGEQFF.

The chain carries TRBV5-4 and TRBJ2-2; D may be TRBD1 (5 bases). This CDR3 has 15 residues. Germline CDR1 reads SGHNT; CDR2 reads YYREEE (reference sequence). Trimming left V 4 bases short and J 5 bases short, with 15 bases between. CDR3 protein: CASSLLTAQTGELFF. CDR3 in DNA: TGTGCCAGCAGCCTCCTGACAGCCCAAACCGGGGAGCTGTTTTTT.

The CDR3 coding sequence is TGTGCCAGCAGTGAAGCGGCGGGACAGGGGCCTGAGGAGCAGTACTTC. Its translation: CASSEAAGQGPEEQYF. The V and J genes are TRBV6-1 and TRBJ2-7, with 10 bases identical to TRBD1. The germline gives CDR1 MNHNS, CDR2 SASEGT. CDR3 length: 16 amino acids. V shed 0 bases and J 7 bases; nucleotides not matched to a gene: 9.

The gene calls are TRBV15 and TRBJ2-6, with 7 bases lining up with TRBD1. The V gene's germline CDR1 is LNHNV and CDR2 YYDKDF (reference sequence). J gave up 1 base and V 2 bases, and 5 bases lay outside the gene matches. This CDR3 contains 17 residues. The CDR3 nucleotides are TGTGCCACCAGCAGACAGGGGGACGGGTCTGGGGCCAACGTCCTGACTTTC. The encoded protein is CATSRQGDGSGANVLTF.

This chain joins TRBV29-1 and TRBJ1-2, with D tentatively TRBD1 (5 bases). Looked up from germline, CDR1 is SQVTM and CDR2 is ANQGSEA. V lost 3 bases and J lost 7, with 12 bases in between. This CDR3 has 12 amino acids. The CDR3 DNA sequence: TGCAGCGTTGAGGGCAGGGAGGGTGGCTACACCTTC. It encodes CSVEGREGGYTF.

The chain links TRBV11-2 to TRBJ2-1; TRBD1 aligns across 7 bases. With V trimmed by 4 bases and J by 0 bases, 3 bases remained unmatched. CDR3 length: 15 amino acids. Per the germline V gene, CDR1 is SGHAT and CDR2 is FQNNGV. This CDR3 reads CASSYGTVSYNEQFF. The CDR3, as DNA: TGTGCCAGCAGCTACGGGACAGTCTCCTACAATGAGCAGTTCTTC.

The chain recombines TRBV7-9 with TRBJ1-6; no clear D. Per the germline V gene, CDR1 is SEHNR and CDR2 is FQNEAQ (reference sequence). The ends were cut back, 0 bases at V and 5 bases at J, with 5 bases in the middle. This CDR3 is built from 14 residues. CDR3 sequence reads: CASSLAGNNSPLHF. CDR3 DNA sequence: TGTGCCAGCAGCTTAGCGGGCAATAATTCACCCCTCCACTTT.

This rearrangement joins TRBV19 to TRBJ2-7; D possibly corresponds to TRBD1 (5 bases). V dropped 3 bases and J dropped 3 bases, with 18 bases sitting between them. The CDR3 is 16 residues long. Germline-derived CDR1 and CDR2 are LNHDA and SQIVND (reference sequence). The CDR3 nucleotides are TGTGCCAGTAGTATGGGGCTTGGGCCAGGGAACTACGAGCAGTACTTC. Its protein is CASSMGLGPGNYEQYF.

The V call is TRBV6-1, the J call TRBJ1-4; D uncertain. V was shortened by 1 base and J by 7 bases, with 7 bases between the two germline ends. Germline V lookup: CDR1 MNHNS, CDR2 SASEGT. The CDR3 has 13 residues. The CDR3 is CASSEVVPEKLFF. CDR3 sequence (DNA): TGTGCCAGCAGTGAAGTCGTCCCTGAAAAACTGTTTTTT.

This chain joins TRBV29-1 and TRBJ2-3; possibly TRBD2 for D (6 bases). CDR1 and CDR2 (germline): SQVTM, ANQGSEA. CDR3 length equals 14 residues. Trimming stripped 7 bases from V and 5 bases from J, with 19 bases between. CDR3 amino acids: CSEHTLGTGDTQYF. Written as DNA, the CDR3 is TGCAGCGAGCATACACTGGGGACTGGAGATACGCAGTATTTT.

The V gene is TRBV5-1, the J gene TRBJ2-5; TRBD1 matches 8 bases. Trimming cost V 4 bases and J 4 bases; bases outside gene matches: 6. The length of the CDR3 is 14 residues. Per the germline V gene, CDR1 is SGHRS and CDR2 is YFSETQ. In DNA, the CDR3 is TGCGCCAGCAGCCCCGACAGGGGCCGAGAGACCCAGTACTTC. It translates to CASSPDRGRETQYF.

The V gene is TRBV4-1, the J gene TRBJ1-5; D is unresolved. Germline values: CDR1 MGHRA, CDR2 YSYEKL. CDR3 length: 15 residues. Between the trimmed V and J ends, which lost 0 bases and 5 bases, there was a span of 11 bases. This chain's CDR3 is CASSQEVARYQPQHF. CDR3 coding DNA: TGCGCCAGCAGCCAAGAAGTGGCAAGATATCAGCCCCAGCATTTT.

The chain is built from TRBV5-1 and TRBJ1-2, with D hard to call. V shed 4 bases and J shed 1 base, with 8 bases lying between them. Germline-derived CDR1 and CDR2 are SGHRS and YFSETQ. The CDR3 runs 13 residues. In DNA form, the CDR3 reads TGCGCCAGCAGCACCCAGGTTAACTATGGCTACACCTTC. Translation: CASSTQVNYGYTF.